The 9 T cell receptor beta chains in this list originate from one sample, sequenced in a study of synovial regulatory T cells in juvenile arthritis. Some clones are missing from TCRdb's copy, which holds only in-frame ones; the method was immunoSEQ multiplex PCR. The table for this sample gives 7,500 to 10,000 clones. Material for sequencing was Treg cells from blood. As for subset: remaining (HLA-DR-negative) circulating blood Treg cells. The origin of the receptors is a donor younger than 30 with juvenile idiopathic arthritis.

V and J are TRBV19 and TRBJ2-3. CDR1 and CDR2 (germline): LNHDA, SQIVND (reference sequence). The length of the CDR3 is 15 residues. This entry has no DNA. CDR3 sequence reads: CASSIPGRETDTQYF.

CDR3 amino acids: CASWGRQGSNYGYTF. This chain links TRBV19 with TRBJ1-2; lacking DNA, the TRBD1 call made by TCRdb goes unchecked. The CDR3 has 15 residues. The DNA sequence is not available. Germline assignment: CDR1 LNHDA and CDR2 SQIVND (reference sequence).

The CDR3: CASSEFGGTGAEKLFF. The chain combines TRBV2 with TRBJ1-4; TCRdb designates TRBD1, a call that cannot be tested without DNA. The CDR3 is 16 amino acids. The DNA sequence is not available. Germline V gene lookup returns CDR1 SNHLY and CDR2 FYNNEI. The full variable domain, rest sourced from reference TRBV2 and TRBJ1-4, is EPEVTQTPSHQVTQMGQEVILRCVPISNHLYFYWYRQILGQKVEFLVSFYNNEISEKSEIFDDQFSVERPDGSNFTLKIRSTKLEDSAMYFCASSEFGGTGAEKLFFGSGTQLSVL.

V and J are TRBV10-3 and TRBJ1-4; TCRdb returns TRBD1, unconfirmable since there is no DNA. This CDR3 has 13 amino acids. No DNA sequence was recorded. Germline assignment: CDR1 ENHRY and CDR2 SYGVKD. The CDR3 loop is CAISYREGEKLFF.

V gene TRBV9 combines with J gene TRBJ2-1; TCRdb indicates TRBD2, and absent DNA this call remains unverified. The germline V gene has CDR1 SGDLS and CDR2 YYNGEE. The CDR3 contains 16 residues. A DNA sequence was not provided. CDR3: CASSVAQRSSTNEQFF.

This chain uses TRBV5-4 with TRBJ1-1. The V gene's germline CDR1 is SGHNT and CDR2 YYREEE (reference sequence). The CDR3 runs 14 residues. There is no recorded DNA. The CDR3 loop is CASSSVDRNTEAFF. The variable domain in full, completed from reference TRBV5-4 and TRBJ1-1, reads ETGVTQSPTHLIKTRGQQVTLRCSSQSGHNTVSWYQQALGQGPQFIFQYYREEENGRGNFPPRFSGLQFPNYSSELNVNALELDDSALYLCASSSVDRNTEAFFGQGTRLTVV.

V gene TRBV5-8 combines with J gene TRBJ2-7; absent DNA, TCRdb's TRBD2 call cannot be checked. CDR3 length: 15 amino acids. No DNA was logged. Germline V gene sequence: CDR1 SGHTS, CDR2 YDEGEE. The chain's CDR3 is CASSRGRADSYEQYF.

The CDR3 sequence: CASSLTPGGLSGANVLTF. The chain couples TRBV28 to TRBJ2-6; TCRdb names TRBD2, which stays unverified in the absence of DNA. Germline CDR1 and CDR2: MDHEN and SYDVKM. The CDR3 runs 18 residues. No DNA appears here.

The chain employs TRBV15 and TRBJ1-2. This CDR3 has 15 amino acids. The DNA sequence is not available. Germline CDR1 is LNHNV and CDR2 is YYDKDF (reference sequence). The CDR3 sequence is CATSSLRPGDYGYTF.